The sequence of this T cell receptor beta chain was determined in a study of Graves' ophthalmopathy and Graves' hyperthyroidism. This CDR3 is built from 17 residues. The germline gives CDR1 GTSNPN, CDR2 SVGIG (reference sequence). V dropped 3 bases and J dropped 1 base, with 19 bases sitting between them. Study-wide points: Clonotypes were expanded in thyroid at above 0.001 frequency, and most also appeared in blood.

About 10 ml of fresh blood yielded the PBMCs by density gradient. Scientists amplified the TCR beta CDR3 regions from RNA transcripts. HTBI primers primed a first-round RT-PCR, and a second-round multiplex PCR followed. TCRdb re-called the multiplex PCR reads with MiXCR, one entry per CDR3 protein. This sample has 350,000 to 450,000 distinct CDR3 sequences, with 20% to 25% found just once. This clonotype was picked up many times. Antigen unknown. The TCR sequence derives from a woman between 18 and 29 years old with stable Graves' hyperthyroidism. The chain employs TRBV30 and TRBJ2-4; possibly TRBD2 for D (6 bases). Sequencing was carried out using peripheral blood. This CDR3 is CAWRARRDLKAKNIQYF. Here the CDR3 DNA reads TGTGCCTGGAGGGCAAGGCGGGATCTCAAGGCCAAAAACATTCAGTACTTC.